Included here is one T cell receptor beta chain sequence, with context. As yet, its antigen is unknown. The data originate from a study of T cell responses to AZD1222 COVID-19 vaccine. Study-wide findings and caveats: Following two doses of AZD1222, Spike-specific TCR breadth and depth rose. Clonal diversity may have been underestimated, and the donors were mostly white British, with more females than males. Sampling captured repertoires only after the peak T cell response.

Profiling relied on immunoSEQ multiplex PCR, and the TCRdb table lists in-frame clones only, not all of them. The sample comprises 150,000 to 200,000 clones, 85% to 95% of which are singletons, and roughly 1% rests with the top ten. The V end lost 7 bases, the J end lost 10 bases, and 17 bases lay between the germline ends. Per germline, CDR1 LGHDT and CDR2 YNNKEL (reference sequence). There are 14 residues in the CDR3. This chain links TRBV3-1 (or the pseudogene TRBV3-2) with TRBJ1-6; a possible D gene is TRBD1 (6 bases). This clonotype originated in an adult who received the AZD1222 COVID-19 vaccine. The specimen was peripheral blood, collected 28 days after the second AZD1222 dose. The CDR3 region has the DNA TGTGCCAGCACCGCGTGGGCAGGGGAATCACCCCTCCACTTT. Translation: CASTAWAGESPLHF.